The 16 T cell receptor beta chains listed next were all sequenced from one sample in a study of blood T cell repertoires in COVID-19. Assay used: immunoSEQ multiplex PCR; TCRdb lists only in-frame clones, some missing. This sample carries approximately 110,000 clones, approximately 85% of them seen once, and the ten largest clones take 3.2%. The specimen was peripheral blood. The source of these receptors is a woman of 80 years or more with COVID-19, enrolled during active disease.

This chain joins TRBV28 and TRBJ2-7; perhaps TRBD2 as D (6 bases). CDR3 length: 15 residues. The germline V and J ends were trimmed by 7 bases and 2 bases, with 18 bases remaining between them. CDR1 and CDR2 from the germline V gene are MDHEN and SYDVKM. The CDR3 loop is CASTYSSGGAYEQYF. The CDR3 nucleotides are TGTGCCAGCACCTATTCCTCAGGAGGGGCCTACGAGCAGTACTTC.

This chain joins TRBV3-1 (or the pseudogene TRBV3-2) and TRBJ1-1; the match to TRBD1 covers 7 bases. The CDR3 runs to 15 residues. V was pared by 7 bases and J by 1 base, with 9 bases of the junction left unmatched. Germline CDR1 and CDR2: LGHDT and YNNKEL (reference sequence). The CDR3 coding sequence is TGTGCCAGCACCCTAACCCCAGGGGGGAACACTGAAGCTTTCTTT. Translated: CASTLTPGGNTEAFF.

The V call is TRBV7-2, the J call TRBJ2-7; 7 positions agree with TRBD1. CDR1 is SGHTA, CDR2 FQGNSA, per germline. The CDR3 is made up of 12 amino acids. V was pared by 2 bases and J by 5 bases, with 0 bases of the junction left unmatched. Here the CDR3 DNA reads TGTGCCAGCAGCTTACAGGGGGACGAGCAGTACTTC. Translated: CASSLQGDEQYF.

This sequence joins TRBV3-1 (or the pseudogene TRBV3-2) and TRBJ2-1; D may be TRBD2 (5 bases). From germline, CDR1 is LGHDT and CDR2 YNNKEL (reference sequence). This CDR3 has 13 residues. The V gene lost 4 bases and the J gene lost 7 bases, with 11 bases spanning the gap. CDR3 DNA: TGTGCCAGCAGCCCGGGATTACATAATGAGCAGTTCTTC. Its protein is CASSPGLHNEQFF.

The rearrangement links TRBV6-5 to TRBJ2-1, with 7 bases fitting TRBD1. Per the germline V gene, CDR1 is MNHEY and CDR2 is SVGAGI. Trimming took 8 bases from V and 3 from J; bases not matched to a gene: 7. The CDR3 contains 14 residues. The chain's CDR3 is CASGSGQNYNEQFF. The CDR3 region has the DNA TGTGCCAGCGGCTCGGGACAGAACTACAATGAGCAGTTCTTC.

Here the CDR3 reads CASSPGQGQETQYF. The CDR3 DNA reads TGTGCCAGCAGCCCAGGACAGGGCCAGGAGACCCAGTACTTC. The chain links TRBV7-2 to TRBJ2-5; the match to TRBD1 covers 8 bases. With 5 bases clipped from V and 5 bases from J, the junction kept 7 bases outside the gene matches. The CDR3 sequence is 14 residues long. CDR1 is SGHTA and CDR2 is FQGNSA in the germline V gene.

In regard to this clone: One end of the junction is discordant with germline, which a read error may explain. The chain carries TRBV7-7 and TRBJ2-3; 8 bases map to TRBD2. The CDR3 extends over 18 amino acids. Germline V lookup: CDR1 SSHAT, CDR2 FNYEAQ (reference sequence). In DNA form, the CDR3 reads TGTGCTAGCAGCTTAGCGAGCCAGCGGGAGACGAAGGCAGATACGCAGTATTTT. Translation gives CASSLASQRETKADTQYF.

The rearrangement links TRBV5-1 to TRBJ2-5; tentative D call: TRBD1 (5 bases). The length of the CDR3 is 15 residues. The V end lost 0 bases, the J end lost 2 bases, and 11 bases lay between the germline ends. Germline values: CDR1 SGHRS, CDR2 YFSETQ. The CDR3 protein is CASSLAFNRQETQYF. The CDR3 nucleotides read TGCGCCAGCAGCTTGGCCTTTAACAGGCAAGAGACCCAGTACTTC.

This sequence joins TRBV3-1 (or the pseudogene TRBV3-2) and TRBJ2-5, with a weak D call TRBD1 (5 bases). The CDR3 is 14 residues long. Per the germline V gene, CDR1 is LGHDT and CDR2 is YNNKEL (reference sequence). Trimming removed 0 bases at V and 2 bases at J, with 7 bases between. Written as DNA, the CDR3 is TGTGCCAGCAGCCAAGATCAGGGTCAAGAGACCCAGTACTTC. This translates into CASSQDQGQETQYF.

The chain has TRBV7-2 and TRBJ2-7, with 7 bases identical to TRBD1. The CDR3 contains 15 residues. CDR1 and CDR2 from the germline V gene are SGHTA and FQGNSA. After removal of 5 bases from V and 2 bases from J, the junction contained 9 bases not matched to a gene. The CDR3, as DNA: TGTGCCAGCAGCAGAGGGGGCCTCCCGGCCTACGAGCAGTACTTC. Its protein product is CASSRGGLPAYEQYF.

The V and J genes are TRBV5-1 and TRBJ2-1; 14 bases are shared with TRBD2. CDR1 and CDR2 from the germline V gene are SGHRS and YFSETQ. The CDR3 sequence is 15 residues long. V dropped 5 bases and J dropped 12; count of bases not matched to a gene: 10. Written as DNA, the CDR3 is TGCGCCAGCAGTCTAGGACTAGCGGGAGGCAGCGTGCAGTTCTTC. It is translated as CASSLGLAGGSVQFF. The whole variable domain, remainder taken from reference TRBV5-1 and TRBJ2-1, is KAGVTQTPRYLIKTRGQQVTLSCSPISGHRSVSWYQQTPGQGLQFLFEYFSETQRNKGNFPGRFSGRQFSNSRSEMNVSTLELGDSALYLCASSLGLAGGSVQFFGPGTRLTVL.

V is TRBV6-2 or TRBV6-3 and J is TRBJ1-1, with 8 bases that match TRBD1. Germline V gives CDR1 MNHEY, CDR2 SVGEGT. This CDR3 has 17 residues. Unmatched junction bases numbered 8, after V lost 2 bases and J lost 0 bases. This chain's CDR3 is CASSYETGEGMNTEAFF. CDR3 sequence (DNA): TGTGCCAGCAGTTACGAGACAGGGGAGGGGATGAACACTGAAGCTTTCTTT.

The chain carries TRBV10-3 and TRBJ2-5; TRBD1 might be the D (6 bases). The germline V gene encodes CDR1 ENHRY and CDR2 SYGVKD. CDR3 size: 17 residues. V was pared by 0 bases and J by 1 base, with 15 bases between. The CDR3 is CAISESGAGPPQETQYF. The CDR3 nucleotides are TGTGCCATCAGTGAGTCGGGGGCGGGCCCTCCCCAAGAGACCCAGTACTTC.

This rearrangement joins TRBV4-1 to TRBJ2-7; TRBD1 aligns across 9 bases. The CDR3 extends over 15 amino acids. V gave up 0 bases and J gave up 3 bases; unmatched junction bases: 3. CDR1 and CDR2 (germline): MGHRA, YSYEKL. CDR3: CASSQEDRGNYEQYF. The CDR3 nucleotides read TGCGCCAGCAGCCAAGAGGACAGGGGAAACTACGAGCAGTACTTC.

This clone was detected a few times. This sequence joins TRBV30 and TRBJ2-2; 13 bases align to TRBD2. CDR3 length: 17 amino acids. V was clipped by 3 bases and J by 2 bases; unmatched bases: 6. The germline CDR1 and CDR2 sequences are GTSNPN and SVGIG (reference sequence). CDR3 amino acids: CAWRRGLAGENTGELFF. The CDR3 DNA is TGTGCCTGGAGGAGAGGACTAGCGGGGGAAAACACCGGGGAGCTGTTTTTT. Based on the CDR3 plus reference TRBV30 and TRBJ2-2, the full variable domain is SQTIHQWPATLVQPVGSPLSLECTVEGTSNPNLYWYRQAAGRGLQLLFYSVGIGQISSEVPQNLSASRPQDRQFILSSKKLLLSDSGFYLCAWRRGLAGENTGELFFGEGSRLTVL.

This chain connects TRBV28 to TRBJ1-5; tentative D call: TRBD1 (5 bases). This CDR3 is built from 13 residues. Trimming left V 8 bases short and J 2 bases short, with 10 bases between. Germline V gene lookup returns CDR1 MDHEN and CDR2 SYDVKM. CDR3 residues: CASGTGGNQPQHF. The CDR3 coding sequence is TGTGCCAGCGGGACGGGGGGCAATCAGCCCCAGCATTTT.